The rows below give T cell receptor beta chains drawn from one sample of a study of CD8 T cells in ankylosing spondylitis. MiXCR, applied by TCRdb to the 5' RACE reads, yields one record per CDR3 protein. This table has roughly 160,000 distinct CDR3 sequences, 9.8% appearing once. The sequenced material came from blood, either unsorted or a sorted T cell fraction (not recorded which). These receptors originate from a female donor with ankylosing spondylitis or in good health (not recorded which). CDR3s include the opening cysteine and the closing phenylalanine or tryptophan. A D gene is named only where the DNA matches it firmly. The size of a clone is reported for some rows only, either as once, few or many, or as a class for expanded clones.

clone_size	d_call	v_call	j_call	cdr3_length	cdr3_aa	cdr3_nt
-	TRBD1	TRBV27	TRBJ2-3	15	CASSSGTGGLDTQYF	TGTGCCAGCAGTTCCGGGACAGGGGGATTAGATACGCAGTATTTT
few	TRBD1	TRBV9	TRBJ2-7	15	CASSVADRGNYEQYF	TGTGCCAGCAGCGTGGCGGACAGGGGCAACTACGAGCAGTACTTC
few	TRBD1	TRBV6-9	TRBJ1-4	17	CASSYSMGTEINEKLFF	TGTGCCAGCAGTTATTCAATGGGGACAGAAATTAATGAAAAACTGTTTTTT
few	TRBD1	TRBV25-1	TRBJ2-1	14	CASNRQGQHNEQFF	TGTGCCAGCAACCGACAGGGGCAACACAATGAGCAGTTCTTC
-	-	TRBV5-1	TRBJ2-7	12	CASSLMGFEQYF	TGCGCCAGCAGCTTGATGGGATTCGAGCAGTACTTC
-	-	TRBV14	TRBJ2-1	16	CASSYFWDTTYNEQFF	TGTGCCAGCAGCTACTTTTGGGACACCACCTACAATGAGCAGTTCTTC
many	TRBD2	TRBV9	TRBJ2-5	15	CASSVDPSGRETQYF	TGTGCCAGCAGCGTAGACCCCAGCGGGAGAGAGACCCAGTACTTC
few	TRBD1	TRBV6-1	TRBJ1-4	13	CASSGQGAEKLFF	TGTGCCAGCAGTGGACAGGGAGCGGAAAAACTGTTTTTT
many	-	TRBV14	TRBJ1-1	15	CASSQDRGMNTEAFF	TGTGCCAGCAGCCAAGATCGAGGAATGAACACTGAAGCTTTCTTT
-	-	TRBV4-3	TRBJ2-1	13	CASSHRRGGEQFF	TGCGCCAGCAGCCATCGAAGGGGGGGTGAGCAGTTCTTC
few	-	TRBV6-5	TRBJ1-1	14	CASSYLGGEPEAFF	TGTGCCAGCAGTTACTTGGGCGGGGAACCTGAAGCTTTCTTT
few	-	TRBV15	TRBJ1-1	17	CATSRPPGEGVRTEAFF	TGTGCCACCAGCAGACCTCCAGGCGAAGGGGTTCGGACTGAAGCTTTCTTT
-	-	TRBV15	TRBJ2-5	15	CATSRDGEEGETQYF	TGTGCCACCAGCAGAGATGGAGAAGAGGGAGAGACCCAGTACTTC
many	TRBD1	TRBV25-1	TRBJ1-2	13	CASSDDRGGGYTF	TGTGCCAGCAGTGATGACAGGGGCGGTGGCTACACCTTC
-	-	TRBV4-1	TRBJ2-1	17	CASSQDSIPILENEQFF	TGCGCCAGCAGCCAAGATAGTATCCCGATACTGGAGAATGAGCAGTTCTTC
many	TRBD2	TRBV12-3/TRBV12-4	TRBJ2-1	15	CASSLVAGGFNEQFF	TGTGCCAGCAGTTTAGTGGCGGGAGGGTTTAATGAGCAGTTCTTC
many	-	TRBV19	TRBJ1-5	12	CASSPSNQPQHF	TGTGCCAGTAGCCCTAGCAATCAGCCCCAGCATTTT
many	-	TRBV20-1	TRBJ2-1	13	CSASRGSHNEQFF	TGCAGTGCTAGCAGGGGTTCTCACAATGAGCAGTTCTTC
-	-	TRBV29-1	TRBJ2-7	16	CSVGPGTTGDAYEQYF	TGCAGCGTCGGGCCTGGAACGACGGGAGACGCCTACGAGCAGTACTTC
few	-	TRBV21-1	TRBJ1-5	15	CASSSPGHSNQPQHF	TGTGCCAGCAGCTCACCCGGACATAGCAATCAGCCCCAGCATTTT
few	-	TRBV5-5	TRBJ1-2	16	CASSPKTQGLGYGYTF	TGTGCCAGCAGCCCAAAAACCCAGGGCTTGGGTTATGGCTACACCTTC
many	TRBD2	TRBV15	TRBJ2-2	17	CATSSWDEREGTGELFF	TGTGCCACCAGCAGCTGGGATGAGCGGGAGGGCACCGGGGAGCTGTTTTTT
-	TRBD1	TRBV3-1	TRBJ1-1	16	CASSQVGQGRRTEAFF	TGTGCCAGCAGCCAAGTAGGACAGGGACGCAGGACTGAAGCTTTCTTT
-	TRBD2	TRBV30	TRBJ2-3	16	CAWSVLERELGDTQYF	TGTGCCTGGAGTGTACTGGAGCGGGAGTTAGGGGATACGCAGTATTTT
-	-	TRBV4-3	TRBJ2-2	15	CASSQDVTNTGELFF	TGCGCCAGCAGCCAAGATGTGACCAACACCGGGGAGCTGTTTTTT
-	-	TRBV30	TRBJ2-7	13	CGSEREHSYEQYF	TGTGGCAGCGAGAGGGAGCACTCCTACGAGCAGTACTTC
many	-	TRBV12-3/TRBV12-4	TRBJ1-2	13	CASSAGTQYGYTF	TGTGCCAGCAGTGCCGGGACACAATATGGCTACACCTTC
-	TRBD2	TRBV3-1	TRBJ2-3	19	CASSPPEGGPKEKTDTQYF	TGTGCCAGCAGCCCCCCGGAGGGAGGGCCGAAGGAGAAAACAGATACGCAGTATTTT
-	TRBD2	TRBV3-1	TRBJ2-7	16	CASSLGIGLAAFEQYF	TGTGCCAGCAGCCTAGGAATTGGACTAGCGGCTTTCGAGCAGTACTTC
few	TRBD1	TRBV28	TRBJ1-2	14	CASSLGTGSYGYTF	TGTGCCAGCAGTCTGGGGACAGGATCATATGGCTACACCTTC
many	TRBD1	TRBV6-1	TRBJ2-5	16	CASSEAPGTGKETQYF	TGTGCCAGCAGTGAAGCCCCCGGGACAGGGAAAGAGACCCAGTACTTC
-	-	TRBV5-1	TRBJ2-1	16	CASSTGLLSVYNEQFF	TGCGCCAGCAGCACGGGACTCCTCTCGGTCTACAATGAGCAGTTCTTC
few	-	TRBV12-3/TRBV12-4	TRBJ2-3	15	CASSLVPGLTDTQYF	TGTGCCAGCAGTTTAGTCCCGGGCTTGACAGATACGCAGTATTTT
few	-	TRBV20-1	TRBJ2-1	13	CSAGGGGYNEQFF	TGCAGTGCCGGAGGGGGGGGCTACAATGAGCAGTTCTTC
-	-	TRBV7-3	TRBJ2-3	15	CASSLGTPGTDTQYF	TGTGCCAGCAGCTTAGGGACTCCTGGGACAGATACGCAGTATTTT
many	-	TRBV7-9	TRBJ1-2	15	CASSSQGQLPGGYTF	TGTGCCAGCAGCTCTCAGGGACAATTGCCTGGTGGCTACACCTTC
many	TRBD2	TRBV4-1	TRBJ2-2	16	CASSFQLAGDSGELFF	TGCGCCAGCAGCTTCCAACTAGCGGGAGATTCCGGGGAGCTGTTTTTT
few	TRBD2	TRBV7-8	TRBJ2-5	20	CASSLYNRLAGLSVGKTQYF	TGTGCCAGCAGCTTATACAATAGACTAGCGGGGTTATCGGTGGGGAAGACCCAGTACTTC
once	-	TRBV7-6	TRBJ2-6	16	CASSPREGQGANVLTF	TGTGCCAGCAGCCCCCGCGAGGGCCAAGGGGCCAACGTCCTGACTTTC
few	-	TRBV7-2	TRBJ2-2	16	CASSPVEGGKTGELFF	TGTGCCAGCAGCCCCGTTGAGGGCGGGAAGACCGGGGAGCTGTTTTTT
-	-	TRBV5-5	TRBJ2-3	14	CASRPEQGTDTQYF	TGTGCCAGCAGACCGGAGCAGGGCACAGATACGCAGTATTTT
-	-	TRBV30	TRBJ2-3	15	CAWSGSGSSTDTQYF	TGTGCCTGGAGTGGGTCAGGGAGTAGCACAGATACGCAGTATTTT
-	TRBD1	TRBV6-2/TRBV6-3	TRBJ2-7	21	CASSYLARTGGISGSSYEQYF	TGTGCCAGCAGTTATCTGGCCCGGACAGGGGGCATTAGCGGGAGTAGTTACGAGCAGTACTTC
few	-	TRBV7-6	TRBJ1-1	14	CASSLEETNTEAFF	TGTGCCAGCAGCTTAGAGGAAACAAACACTGAAGCTTTCTTT
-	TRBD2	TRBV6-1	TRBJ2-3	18	CASRAGSPTSGGGDTQYF	TGTGCCAGCAGGGCGGGATCCCCGACTAGCGGAGGGGGAGATACGCAGTATTTT
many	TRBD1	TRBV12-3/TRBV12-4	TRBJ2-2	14	CASRGQPNTGELFF	TGTGCCAGCAGGGGACAGCCGAACACCGGGGAGCTGTTTTTT
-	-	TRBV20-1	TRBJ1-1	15	CSARESWGANTEAFF	TGCAGTGCTAGAGAGTCGTGGGGGGCGAACACTGAAGCTTTCTTT
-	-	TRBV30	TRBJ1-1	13	CAWTLGVNTEAFF	TGTGCCTGGACCCTGGGGGTGAACACTGAAGCTTTCTTT
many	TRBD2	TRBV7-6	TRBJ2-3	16	CASSPRLAGSTDTQYF	TGTGCCAGCAGCCCAAGACTAGCGGGCAGCACAGATACGCAGTATTTT
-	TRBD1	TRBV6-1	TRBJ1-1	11	CASPGGREAFF	TGTGCCAGCCCAGGGGGCCGGGAAGCTTTCTTT
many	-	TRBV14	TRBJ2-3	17	CASSQEFPGHSTDTQYF	TGTGCCAGCAGCCAAGAATTTCCGGGGCATAGCACAGATACGCAGTATTTT
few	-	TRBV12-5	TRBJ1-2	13	CASGLGSNYGYTF	TGTGCTAGTGGTTTAGGCAGCAACTATGGCTACACCTTC
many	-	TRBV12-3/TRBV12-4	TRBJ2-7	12	CASSSNPYEQYF	TGTGCCAGCAGTTCCAACCCCTACGAGCAGTACTTC